These 23 T cell receptor beta chains were all obtained from the same sample, sequenced in a study of T cell repertoires in cytomegalovirus infection (dated by TCRdb to about 2019). Instrument on record: Illumina HiSeq 1500. Using fastp trimming at Q25 and MiXCR clonotype assembly, TCRdb reanalyzed the public sequencing data and kept in-frame beta chains. Rows with one shared CDR3 protein collapse into an entry with the most common genes and DNA. In all, the sample holds more than 200,000 distinct CDR3 sequences, and roughly 10% of those were seen once. The top ten hold roughly 16% of the sample. Sample: PBMCs. The receptors shown here come from a human donor in good health (CMV status not recorded). Some clones in this sample may be carry-over from other donors' samples.

Comment on this clonotype: This may arise from a read error, as a much more abundant clone is one base away. This chain links TRBV28 with TRBJ2-7; tentatively, D is TRBD2 (5 bases). The germline V and J ends were trimmed by 5 bases and 2 bases, with 13 bases remaining between them. The length of the CDR3 is 14 residues. Germline lookup yields CDR1 MDHEN and CDR2 SYDVKM. The CDR3 nucleotides are TGTGCCAGCAGTATACAAGCGGACGCCTACGAGCAGTACTTC. The encoded protein is CASSIQADAYEQYF. Supplemented by reference TRBV28 and TRBJ2-7, the full variable domain reads DVKVTQSSRYLVKRTGEKVFLECVQDMDHENMFWYRQDPGLGLRLIYFSYDVKMKEKGDIPEGYSVSREKKERFSLILESASTNQTSMYLCASSIQADAYEQYFGPGTRLTVT.

This clonotype turned up a few times. The genes are TRBV12-3 or TRBV12-4 and TRBJ2-7, with D possibly being TRBD2 (7 bases). The CDR3 is 13 residues long. Trimming stripped 3 bases from V and 3 bases from J, with 9 bases between. CDR3 protein: CASSFGGHYEQYF. CDR3 in DNA: TGTGCCAGCAGTTTCGGGGGGCACTACGAGCAGTACTTC.

This clonotype has ten or more counts. The chain links TRBV7-2 to TRBJ2-5; 9 positions agree with TRBD2. This CDR3 contains 15 residues. Trimming removed 5 bases from V and 5 bases from J; junction bases left unmatched: 9. Germline V CDR1 and CDR2: SGHTA, FQGNSA. The CDR3 DNA sequence: TGTGCCAGCAGCGATAGCGGGGGCAGAAGGGAGACCCAGTACTTC. Translated: CASSDSGGRRETQYF.

Comment on this clonotype: This may come from a read error, since a much larger clone is one base off. No conserved phenylalanine or tryptophan ends this CDR3, so it is likely a read error. The chain joins TRBV7-2 to TRBJ2-5, with D unclear. The CDR3 runs 15 residues. V lost 2 bases and J lost 0, with 10 bases in between. In germline, CDR1 is SGHTA, CDR2 FQGNSA. This CDR3 reads CASSLHRTDQETQYS. CDR3 bases: TGTGCCAGCAGCTTACACCGGACGGACCAAGAGACCCAGTACTCC.

This clonotype has a handful of counts. A much larger clone lies one base from this, so it may be a read error. V is TRBV7-9 and J is TRBJ2-7; D is perhaps TRBD1 (5 bases). Germline values: CDR1 SEHNR, CDR2 FQNEAQ (reference sequence). V was pared by 5 bases and J by 3 bases, with 8 bases between. There are 12 residues in the CDR3. The CDR3 nucleotides read TGTGCCAGCAGCCATGACAGCTACGAGCAGTACTTC. It specifies CASSHDSYEQYF.

This clonotype was found many times. The gene calls are TRBV28 and TRBJ1-2; 8 bases are shared with TRBD1. V shed 3 bases and J 7 bases; nucleotides not matched to a gene: 13. Germline V gene sequence: CDR1 MDHEN, CDR2 SYDVKM. The CDR3 length is 16 residues. The CDR3 loop is CASSLRTRQGAGGYTF. CDR3 coding DNA: TGTGCCAGCAGTTTGAGGACTCGGCAGGGGGCGGGTGGCTACACCTTC.

This clonotype was seen many times. CDR3 DNA sequence: TGTGCCAGCAGCTTGGCGGGAGGGCATATAGATACGCAGTATTTT. Translation: CASSLAGGHIDTQYF. The chain employs TRBV7-2 and TRBJ2-3; 9 nucleotides agree with TRBD2. V lost 3 bases to trimming and J lost 5 bases; unmatched junction nucleotides: 6. Germline V CDR1 and CDR2: SGHTA, FQGNSA. The CDR3 is 15 amino acids.

Many counts were recorded for this clonotype. The genes are TRBV20-1 and TRBJ1-2; D ambiguous. Per the germline V gene, CDR1 is DFQATT and CDR2 is SNEGSKA (reference sequence). This CDR3 has 13 amino acids. Trimming cost V 3 bases and J 0 bases, with 8 bases left between them. The CDR3 is CSASSGPNYGYTF. DNA of the CDR3: TGCAGTGCTAGTTCCGGCCCTAACTATGGCTACACCTTC.

This clonotype was detected many times. This chain joins TRBV7-2 and TRBJ1-1; perhaps TRBD1 as D (5 bases). Between the trimmed V and J ends, which lost 5 bases and 7 bases, there was a span of 14 bases. The CDR3 has 13 residues. The germline gives CDR1 SGHTA, CDR2 FQGNSA. In DNA form, the CDR3 reads TGTGCCAGCAGCATGGGACCCTTGGATGAAGCTTTCTTT. It yields the protein CASSMGPLDEAFF.

This clonotype was detected ten times or more. This chain links TRBV7-2 with TRBJ2-1; 8 nucleotides match TRBD2. The germline V gene has CDR1 SGHTA and CDR2 FQGNSA. The CDR3 length is 15 residues. The junction had 7 bases not matched to a gene; V was cut back by 4 bases and J by 5 bases. CDR3 sequence reads: CASSYRTSPDNEQFF. Here the CDR3 DNA reads TGTGCCAGCAGCTATAGGACTAGCCCCGACAATGAGCAGTTCTTC.

This clonotype was seen a few times. The chain combines TRBV7-2 with TRBJ2-5, with D maybe TRBD2 (6 bases). Trimming left V 5 bases short and J 5 bases short, with 12 bases between. The CDR3 contains 13 residues. From germline, CDR1 is SGHTA and CDR2 FQGNSA. The CDR3 DNA reads as TGTGCCAGCAGCGGGGGGATTCCGGAGACCCAGTACTTC. Residues: CASSGGIPETQYF.

This chain joins TRBV7-6 and TRBJ1-1, with TRBD1 identical over 9 bases. Germline V gene data show CDR1 as SGHVS and CDR2 as FNYEAQ. The CDR3 sequence is 18 residues long. J lost 5 bases, V lost 0 bases, and 13 bases had no gene match. The CDR3 DNA sequence: TGTGCCAGCAGCTTAGCGGCCGGGACAGGGAGAGAGGGGACTGAAGCTTTCTTT. It is translated as CASSLAAGTGREGTEAFF.

A few counts support this clonotype. The chain couples TRBV6-2 or TRBV6-3 to TRBJ2-5, with unresolved D. CDR3 size: 17 residues. Germline assignment: CDR1 MNHEY and CDR2 SVGEGT. Deletions cut 0 bases from V and 4 bases from J, with 18 bases between. CDR3 in DNA: TGTGCCAGCAGTTACTCGACTTTCCCCGGGTCGGTAGAGACCCAGTACTTC. Translated: CASSYSTFPGSVETQYF.

This clonotype was observed many times. The V gene is TRBV7-2, the J gene TRBJ2-6, with 9 bases matching TRBD1. After removal of 1 base from V and 2 bases from J, the junction contained 12 bases not matched to a gene. CDR1 is SGHTA and CDR2 is FQGNSA in the germline V gene. CDR3 length equals 20 residues. CDR3 loop: CASSLVGAMGQGTGANVLTF. CDR3 sequence (DNA): TGTGCCAGCAGCTTAGTAGGGGCAATGGGACAGGGTACTGGGGCCAACGTCCTGACTTTC.

The V and J genes are TRBV18 and TRBJ2-7; 10 bases are shared with TRBD2. CDR3 length: 15 amino acids. Germline V gives CDR1 KGHSH, CDR2 LQKENI. V dropped 2 bases and J dropped 4; count of bases not matched to a gene: 5. The chain's CDR3 is CASSPITSGAYEQYF. CDR3 nucleotides: TGTGCCAGCTCACCAATTACTAGCGGGGCGTACGAGCAGTACTTC.

This chain links TRBV28 with TRBJ2-7, with 7 bases identical to TRBD1. V shed 7 bases and J 1 base; nucleotides not matched to a gene: 10. CDR1 MDHEN and CDR2 SYDVKM come from the germline V gene. This CDR3 region has 15 residues. This chain's CDR3 is CASTLYRGRSYEQYF. The CDR3 region has the DNA TGTGCCAGCACCTTGTACAGGGGTAGATCCTACGAGCAGTACTTC.

This clonotype has more than one count but fewer than ten. J is TRBJ2-1 and V is TRBV18, with TRBD1 as a possible D gene (5 bases). The CDR3 has 14 residues. Germline CDR1 KGHSH, CDR2 LQKENI. Trimming pared 2 bases from V and 9 bases from J, leaving 14 bases between. CDR3 sequence (DNA): TGTGCCAGCTCACCAAGCCTGTCAGGGATTGAGCAGTTCTTC. The encoded protein is CASSPSLSGIEQFF.

There are many counts of this clonotype. This chain connects TRBV7-2 to TRBJ2-3; no firm D call. The V end lost 5 bases, the J end lost 2 bases, and 17 bases lay between the germline ends. CDR1 and CDR2 from the germline V gene are SGHTA and FQGNSA. This CDR3 contains 16 residues. DNA for the CDR3: TGTGCCAGCAGCGCCCGTCTAGGTGCCCCCACAGATACGCAGTATTTT. It is translated as CASSARLGAPTDTQYF.

The genes are TRBV29-1 and TRBJ1-2; 7 bases map to TRBD1. CDR3 length equals 12 residues. Trimming at V came to 2 bases and at J to 7 bases, leaving 4 bases not matched to a gene. CDR1 and CDR2 (germline): SQVTM, ANQGSEA. CDR3 loop: CSVERGLVGYTF. The CDR3 DNA sequence: TGCAGCGTTGAAAGGGGGCTTGTTGGCTACACCTTC.

This clonotype has at least ten counts. The chain uses TRBV28 and TRBJ1-1; D unresolved. The CDR3 loop spans 13 amino acids. Germline CDR1 and CDR2: MDHEN and SYDVKM. CDR3 sequence: CAAGRVLASEAFF. The CDR3 DNA reads TGTGCGGCGGGGAGGGTTTTGGCCTCTGAAGCTTTCTTT.

Many counts were recorded for this clonotype. The junction and the germline gene differ at one end; a read error may be behind it. J is TRBJ1-1 and V is TRBV7-2; D ambiguous. CDR3 length equals 14 residues. Germline V gene data show CDR1 as SGHTA and CDR2 as FQGNSA. The CDR3 is CASSSGTYRPKRVF. CDR3 nucleotide sequence: TGTGCCAGCAGCAGTGGAACATACAGACCCAAGCGGGTCTTT. Full variable domain (missing parts from reference TRBV7-2 and TRBJ1-1): GAGVSQSPSNKVTEKGKDVELRCDPISGHTALYWYRQSLGQGLEFLIYFQGNSAPDKSGLPSDRFSAERTGGSVSTLTIQRTQQEDSAVYLCASSSGTYRPKRVFGQGTRLTVV.

V is TRBV6-6 and J is TRBJ1-2; perhaps TRBD1 as D (5 bases). The CDR3 runs to 16 residues. Germline CDR1 is MNHNY and CDR2 is SVGAGI (reference sequence). V lost 0 bases, J lost 4 bases, and 15 bases lay in between. The CDR3 bases are TGTGCCAGCAGTTACTCTCTCCAGGGATTTTTCTATGGCTACACCTTC. Amino acid sequence: CASSYSLQGFFYGYTF.

This clonotype occurred many times. The chain joins TRBV12-3 or TRBV12-4 to TRBJ1-6; no reliable D call. V was pared by 4 bases and J by 9 bases, with 13 bases between. The CDR3 loop spans 14 amino acids. The CDR3 loop is CASSSPLSGSPLHF. CDR3 DNA sequence: TGTGCCAGCAGTTCCCCTCTTAGCGGTTCACCCCTCCACTTT.